These 10 T cell receptor beta chains share one sample of origin, sequenced in a study of blood T cell repertoires in COVID-19. Libraries were prepared by immunoSEQ multiplex PCR; TCRdb keeps only in-frame clonotypes and omits some of them. The sample has about 160,000 clones, about four fifths seen once. Sequenced sample: PBMCs or T cells enriched from blood (not recorded which). The receptors were sampled from a woman aged 55-70 years who had recovered from COVID-19.

The chain combines TRBV7-2 with TRBJ2-3, with D perhaps matching TRBD1 (6 bases). V lost 1 base and J lost 0, with 11 bases in between. In germline, CDR1 is SGHTA, CDR2 FQGNSA. CDR3 length equals 16 residues. The CDR3 protein is CASSLVGQGSTDTQYF. Written as DNA, the CDR3 is TGTGCCAGCAGCTTAGTCGGGCAGGGGAGCACAGATACGCAGTATTTT.

The rearrangement uses TRBV9 and TRBJ2-5, with D maybe TRBD2 (7 bases). CDR1 is SGDLS and CDR2 is YYNGEE in the germline V gene. With 0 bases removed from V and 2 bases from J, the gap between germline ends came to 17 bases. The CDR3 totals 17 residues. This chain's CDR3 is CASSVGRWGGQQETQYF. The CDR3 nucleotides are TGTGCCAGCAGCGTAGGGCGTTGGGGGGGGCAGCAAGAGACCCAGTACTTC.

The V gene is TRBV6-5, the J gene TRBJ1-1, with a weak D call TRBD1 (5 bases). CDR3 size: 12 residues. V was pared by 6 bases and J by 12 bases, with 17 bases between. The germline CDR1 and CDR2 sequences are MNHEY and SVGAGI. The CDR3 here is CASRVVGRAPFF. The CDR3 DNA reads TGTGCCAGCAGGGTCGTGGGGCGCGCCCCTTTCTTT.

The chain recombines TRBV27 with TRBJ2-7; 8 bases agree with TRBD2. The CDR3 sequence is 16 residues long. CDR1 is MNHEY and CDR2 is SMNVEV in the germline V gene (reference sequence). V trimming: 4 bases; J trimming: 0 bases; junction bases outside the gene matches: 8. The CDR3, as DNA: TGTGCCAGCAGTTCCGAAGCGGGGGCCCTCTCCTACGAGCAGTACTTC. This translates into CASSSEAGALSYEQYF.

The gene calls are TRBV11-2 and TRBJ1-2; D unclear. Trimming cost V 1 base and J 3 bases, with 6 bases left between them. The CDR3 consists of 13 residues. Germline V CDR1 and CDR2: SGHAT, FQNNGV. The CDR3 nucleotides read TGTGCCAGCAGCTTAGTCCCGGACTATGGCTACACCTTC. This gives the protein CASSLVPDYGYTF.

CDR3 protein: CASTLHSGGSYEQYF. The CDR3 region has the DNA TGTGCCAGCACCCTCCACAGCGGGGGATCCTACGAGCAGTACTTC. The V call is TRBV6-4, the J call TRBJ2-7, with 8 positions matching TRBD2. This CDR3 has 15 amino acids. V lost 7 bases, J lost 1 base, and 9 bases stayed unmatched. The germline CDR1 and CDR2 sequences are MRHNA and SNTAGT.

This sequence joins TRBV6-5 and TRBJ2-2; possibly TRBD2 for D (5 bases). Per germline, CDR1 MNHEY and CDR2 SVGAGI. V was trimmed by 7 bases and J by 7 bases, leaving 13 bases between them. CDR3 length: 13 residues. The CDR3 sequence is CASMDGSGGELFF. As DNA, the CDR3 is TGTGCCAGCATGGATGGGAGTGGCGGGGAGCTGTTTTTT.

The CDR3 here is CASPMTGYRTNEKLFF. The CDR3 DNA reads TGTGCCAGCCCTATGACAGGGTACCGAACTAATGAAAAACTGTTTTTT. The V gene is TRBV21-1, the J gene TRBJ1-4; the table's D call of TRBD1 was not tested on the DNA. TRBV21-1 is a documented pseudogene. The CDR3 totals 16 residues.

The chain combines TRBV30 with TRBJ2-1, with D perhaps TRBD2 (5 bases). The germline V and J ends were trimmed by 5 bases and 8 bases, with 25 bases remaining between them. The length of the CDR3 is 16 residues. From germline, CDR1 is GTSNPN and CDR2 SVGIG (reference sequence). This chain's CDR3 is CAWVVSSGLPGDEQFF. In DNA form, the CDR3 reads TGTGCCTGGGTGGTTAGTAGTGGACTCCCTGGGGATGAGCAGTTCTTC.

This chain connects TRBV11-2 to TRBJ1-1; possibly TRBD1 for D (6 bases). CDR1 is SGHAT and CDR2 is FQNNGV in the germline V gene. Trimming cost V 10 bases and J 2 bases, with 14 bases left between them. The CDR3 runs to 13 residues. Here the CDR3 reads CATHLQGNTEAFF. The CDR3 bases are TGTGCCACCCACCTACAGGGAAACACTGAAGCTTTCTTT.